What follows are 17 T cell receptor beta chains derived from one specimen sequenced in a study of OX40 agonist ivuxolimab in advanced cancers. Some clones are missing from TCRdb's copy, which holds only in-frame ones; the method was immunoSEQ multiplex PCR. The table has 40,000 to 45,000 clones, 87% seen once; the top ten hold roughly 3.6%. Sequenced material: CD4+ or CD8+ T cells sorted from blood, taken in a trial of the OX40 agonist ivuxolimab. The receptor set was obtained from an adult with an advanced solid tumor such as melanoma, head and neck, liver or kidney cancer.

This clone was detected only a few times. V is TRBV7-2 and J is TRBJ2-5; a weak D match, TRBD1 (5 bases). Trimming pared 5 bases from V and 7 bases from J, leaving 11 bases between. This CDR3 is 12 amino acids long. Germline V gives CDR1 SGHTA, CDR2 FQGNSA. CDR3 sequence: CASSVGRGTQYF. CDR3 DNA: TGTGCCAGCAGCGTGGGTAGGGGGACCCAGTACTTC.

This clone occurred a few times. The genes are TRBV6-4 and TRBJ2-1, with TRBD2 identical over 14 bases. CDR3 length: 21 residues. V was pared by 0 bases and J by 0 bases, with 10 bases of the junction left unmatched. The germline CDR1 and CDR2 sequences are MRHNA and SNTAGT. This CDR3 is CASSDSPTGLAGVGSYNEQFF. As DNA, the CDR3 is TGTGCCAGCAGTGACTCACCCACGGGACTAGCGGGAGTAGGCTCCTACAATGAGCAGTTCTTC.

V and J are TRBV25-1 and TRBJ1-1, with a weak D call TRBD1 (5 bases). This CDR3 is 13 amino acids long. Germline V lookup: CDR1 MGHDK, CDR2 SYGVNS. V was trimmed by 6 bases and J by 5 bases, leaving 13 bases between them. The CDR3 nucleotides are TGTGCCAGCAGCCGAAATCCAGGGACTGAAGCTTTCTTT. It specifies CASSRNPGTEAFF. The full variable domain, with the rest looked up from reference TRBV25-1 and TRBJ1-1, is EADIYQTPRYLVIGTGKKITLECSQTMGHDKMYWYQQDPGMELHLIHYSYGVNSTEKGDLSSESTVSRIRTEHFPLTLESARPSHTSQYLCASSRNPGTEAFFGQGTRLTVV.

V is TRBV19 and J is TRBJ2-6, with 11 bases aligning to TRBD2. Germline loops: CDR1 LNHDA, CDR2 SQIVND (reference sequence). The CDR3 is 19 residues long. Losses at the gene ends were 2 bases for V and 4 bases for J; bases not matched to a gene: 10. CDR3 amino acids: CASSIRTSGSLRGANVLTF. Here the CDR3 DNA reads TGTGCCAGTAGTATACGTACTAGCGGGAGTCTCAGAGGGGCCAACGTCCTGACTTTC.

The chain uses TRBV6-5 and TRBJ2-2; D remains ambiguous. Germline-derived CDR1 and CDR2 are MNHEY and SVGAGI. The CDR3 covers 13 residues. V gave up 5 bases and J gave up 7 bases, with 11 bases separating them. CDR3 sequence: CASSPSLGGELFF. The CDR3 coding sequence is TGTGCCAGCAGTCCATCCCTCGGCGGGGAGCTGTTTTTT.

The J gene is TRBJ1-2, the V gene TRBV7-6; D ambiguous. The CDR3 runs 12 residues. Germline V gives CDR1 SGHVS, CDR2 FNYEAQ. V was cut by 5 bases and J by 8 bases, with 12 bases left in between. CDR3 sequence reads: CASSNGFEGYTF. The CDR3 DNA is TGTGCCAGCAGCAATGGATTTGAAGGCTACACCTTC.

This chain connects TRBV6-5 to TRBJ1-1; 9 bases are shared with TRBD1. Germline values: CDR1 MNHEY, CDR2 SVGAGI. Trimming cost V 6 bases and J 4 bases; bases outside gene matches: 3. This CDR3 comprises 13 residues. For the CDR3, the DNA is TGTGCCAGCAGAAGGGACAGGGTCACTGAAGCTTTCTTT. It encodes CASRRDRVTEAFF.

The chain is built from TRBV4-1 and TRBJ2-5; no reliable D call. V was cut by 2 bases and J by 5 bases, with 9 bases left in between. Germline assignment: CDR1 MGHRA and CDR2 YSYEKL. The CDR3 loop spans 13 amino acids. CDR3: CASSQRRMETQYF. CDR3 coding DNA: TGCGCCAGCAGCCAACGCCGTATGGAGACCCAGTACTTC.

In its sample, this clone was seen once. This rearrangement joins TRBV19 to TRBJ1-4, with 7 nucleotides matching TRBD1. V lost 4 bases and J lost 3; bases outside the gene matches: 5. Germline lookup yields CDR1 LNHDA and CDR2 SQIVND (reference sequence). The CDR3 is 15 amino acids. The CDR3 bases are TGTGCCAGTAGTAAAATCGGGACAGCTAATGAAAAACTGTTTTTT. It encodes CASSKIGTANEKLFF.

This chain uses TRBV28 with TRBJ2-1; either TRBD1 or TRBD2 may fit D (6 bases each). Germline assignment: CDR1 MDHEN and CDR2 SYDVKM. V was cut by 5 bases and J by 2 bases, with 19 bases left in between. This CDR3 has 17 amino acids. The CDR3 DNA follows: TGTGCCAGCAGTCCTCGCCTCGGGGGCCGAACCTACAATGAGCAGTTCTTC. As protein: CASSPRLGGRTYNEQFF. The whole variable domain, filled in from reference TRBV28 and TRBJ2-1, reads DVKVTQSSRYLVKRTGEKVFLECVQDMDHENMFWYRQDPGLGLRLIYFSYDVKMKEKGDIPEGYSVSREKKERFSLILESASTNQTSMYLCASSPRLGGRTYNEQFFGPGTRLTVL.

The rearrangement uses TRBV18 and TRBJ2-7; the D is unclear. Trimming shortened V by 3 bases and J by 3 bases, and 9 bases separated the two germline ends. The CDR3 is made up of 13 amino acids. CDR1 and CDR2 (germline): KGHSH, LQKENI. CDR3 nucleotides: TGTGCCAGCTCACCCCGGCAGAGCTACGAGCAGTACTTC. Its protein is CASSPRQSYEQYF. The full variable domain, its missing parts supplied by reference TRBV18 and TRBJ2-7, is NAGVMQNPRHLVRRRGQEARLRCSPMKGHSHVYWYRQLPEEGLKFMVYLQKENIIDESGMPKERFSAEFPKEGPSILRIQQVVRGDSAAYFCASSPRQSYEQYFGPGTRLTVT.

This clone was seen just once. The chain employs TRBV5-8 and TRBJ2-5; D tentatively fits TRBD1 or TRBD2 (7 bases each). Germline loops: CDR1 SGHTS, CDR2 YDEGEE. The CDR3 is 14 residues long. V dropped 6 bases and J dropped 2 bases, with 14 bases sitting between them. The CDR3 loop is CASTGGRGQETQYF. The CDR3, as DNA: TGTGCCAGCACGGGGGGCAGGGGGCAAGAGACCCAGTACTTC.

The genes are TRBV20-1 and TRBJ2-1; 7 bases match TRBD2. The CDR3 extends over 10 amino acids. Germline V gene sequence: CDR1 DFQATT, CDR2 SNEGSKA (reference sequence). V lost 6 bases, J lost 15 bases, and 8 bases stayed unmatched. The CDR3 DNA reads as TGCAGTGCGGGGAGGGCACGCGGGTTCTTC. This gives the protein CSAGRARGFF.

The CDR3 bases are TGTGCCAGCAGCAAAGATGCTAGCGGGAGGCCCGCGAACACCGGGGAGCTGTTTTTT. This gives the protein CASSKDASGRPANTGELFF. The rearrangement joins TRBV21-1 to TRBJ2-2; the D call of TRBD2 is as the table states it, not checked on the DNA. TRBV21-1 is a pseudogene segment. The length of the CDR3 is 19 residues.

The V call is TRBV11-3, the J call TRBJ1-1; 9 bases line up with TRBD1. This CDR3 comprises 12 residues. Trimming took 6 bases from V and 10 from J; bases not matched to a gene: 6. Per germline, CDR1 SGHNT and CDR2 YENEEA. CDR3 sequence reads: CASSDRGRLAFF. The CDR3 DNA sequence: TGTGCCAGCAGTGACAGGGGGAGGTTAGCTTTCTTT. The variable domain in full, with the rest retrieved from reference TRBV11-3 and TRBJ1-1, is EAGVVQSPRYKIIEKKQPVAFWCNPISGHNTLYWYLQNLGQGPELLIRYENEEAVDDSQLPKDRFSAERLKGVDSTLKIQPAELGDSAVYLCASSDRGRLAFFGQGTRLTVV.

This chain connects TRBV27 to TRBJ1-1, with TRBD1 matching over 11 bases. The CDR3 is made up of 14 amino acids. V gave up 4 bases and J gave up 8 bases; unmatched junction bases: 6. Germline V gives CDR1 MNHEY, CDR2 SMNVEV (reference sequence). CDR3 protein: CASSSGTGGAEAFF. The CDR3 DNA reads TGTGCCAGCAGTTCCGGGACAGGGGGGGCCGAAGCTTTCTTT.

V is TRBV11-3 and J is TRBJ1-4, with D possibly matching TRBD1 (5 bases). Trimming pared 0 bases from V and 11 bases from J, leaving 28 bases between. Germline V gives CDR1 SGHNT, CDR2 YENEEA. CDR3 length equals 19 residues. CDR3 coding DNA: TGTGCCAGCAGCTTAGATCCCCGGAGAAACAGGCGGAGTCTGGGGAAACTGTTTTTT. Residues: CASSLDPRRNRRSLGKLFF. The entire variable domain, with the rest obtained from reference TRBV11-3 and TRBJ1-4, is as follows: EAGVVQSPRYKIIEKKQPVAFWCNPISGHNTLYWYLQNLGQGPELLIRYENEEAVDDSQLPKDRFSAERLKGVDSTLKIQPAELGDSAVYLCASSLDPRRNRRSLGKLFFGSGTQLSVL.